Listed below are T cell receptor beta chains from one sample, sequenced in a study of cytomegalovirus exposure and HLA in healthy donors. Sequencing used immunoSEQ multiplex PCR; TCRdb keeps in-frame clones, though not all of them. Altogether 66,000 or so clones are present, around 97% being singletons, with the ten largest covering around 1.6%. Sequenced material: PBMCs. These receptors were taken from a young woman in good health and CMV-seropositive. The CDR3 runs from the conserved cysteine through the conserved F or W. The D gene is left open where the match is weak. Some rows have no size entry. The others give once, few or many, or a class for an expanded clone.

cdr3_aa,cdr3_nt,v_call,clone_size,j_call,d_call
CASSPNGRGETQYF,TGTGCCAGCAGTCCCAATGGGAGGGGAGAGACCCAGTACTTC,TRBV27,NA,TRBJ2-5,TRBD2
CASSFSGRSTDTQYF,TGTGCCAGCAGTTTTAGCGGGAGAAGCACAGATACGCAGTATTTT,TRBV28,NA,TRBJ2-3,TRBD2
CASSRAENTEAFF,TGTGCCAGCAGTCGCGCTGAGAACACTGAAGCTTTCTTT,TRBV9,NA,TRBJ1-1,NA
CASRSSGSTGEQFF,TGTGCCAGCAGGAGTAGCGGGAGTACGGGTGAGCAGTTCTTC,TRBV2,once,TRBJ2-1,TRBD2
CASSLVGQPMAAYGYTF,TGTGCCAGCAGCTTGGTGGGACAGCCTATGGCAGCCTATGGCTACACCTTC,TRBV5-6,NA,TRBJ1-2,TRBD1
CASSFPRGSGRADTQYF,TGTGCCAGCAGCTTTCCACGAGGGAGCGGGAGGGCAGATACGCAGTATTTT,TRBV11-2,NA,TRBJ2-3,TRBD2
CASSYRDYYGYTF,TGTGCCAGCAGCTATCGGGACTACTATGGCTACACCTTC,TRBV11-2,NA,TRBJ1-2,NA
CASSLFAIKNIQYF,TGTGCCAGCAGTTTATTCGCGATAAAAAACATTCAGTACTTC,TRBV28,once,TRBJ2-4,NA
CASSPETRRHEQYF,TGCGCCAGCAGCCCCGAGACAAGGAGGCACGAGCAGTACTTC,TRBV5-1,NA,TRBJ2-7,NA
CSVGDSDYNEQFF,TGCAGCGTTGGAGACAGCGACTACAATGAGCAGTTCTTC,TRBV29-1,once,TRBJ2-1,NA
CASVIDGTPNYGYTF,TGTGCCAGCGTAATTGATGGGACACCGAACTATGGCTACACCTTC,TRBV21-1,NA,TRBJ1-2,NA
CASSQDRVGSYNEQFF,TGCGCCAGCAGCCAAGATCGAGTCGGGAGCTACAATGAGCAGTTCTTC,TRBV4-1,NA,TRBJ2-1,NA
CASSLPGGVLGTDTQYF,TGTGCCAGCAGTTTGCCCGGCGGGGTGTTAGGGACAGATACGCAGTATTTT,TRBV28,NA,TRBJ2-3,NA
CASSLGLAGQSYEQYF,TGTGCCAGCAGTTTGGGCCTAGCGGGCCAATCCTACGAGCAGTACTTC,TRBV27,NA,TRBJ2-7,TRBD2
CASSLTDSGNTIYF,TGTGCCAGCAGTTTAACAGACTCTGGAAACACCATATATTTT,TRBV28,once,TRBJ1-3,NA
CASSPRQETASYEQYF,TGTGCCAGTAGTCCCCGACAGGAAACGGCGTCCTACGAGCAGTACTTC,TRBV19,few,TRBJ2-7,NA
CASSEALAGTGTYEQYF,TGTGCCAGCAGTGAAGCTCTGGCCGGGACAGGGACGTACGAGCAGTACTTC,TRBV6-1,NA,TRBJ2-7,TRBD1
CASSPGQGTYEQYF,TGTGCCAGCAGCCCGGGACAGGGGACCTACGAGCAGTACTTC,TRBV27,NA,TRBJ2-7,TRBD1
CASSPTTDRGFGEKLFF,TGTGCCAGCAGCCCTACCACCGACAGGGGTTTTGGTGAAAAACTGTTTTTT,TRBV14,NA,TRBJ1-4,TRBD1
CASSERQGANTGELFF,TGTGCCAGCAGCGAACGACAGGGGGCGAACACCGGGGAGCTGTTTTTT,TRBV9,NA,TRBJ2-2,TRBD1
CASSYAPNNEQFF,TGTGCCAGTAGTTATGCGCCTAACAATGAGCAGTTCTTC,TRBV19,NA,TRBJ2-1,NA
CASSLSGKGREQFF,TGTGCCAGCAGTTTAAGCGGGAAGGGACGTGAGCAGTTCTTC,TRBV27,NA,TRBJ2-1,TRBD2
CASSTPFSSYNEQFF,TGTGCCAGCAGCACCCCGTTTAGTTCCTACAATGAGCAGTTCTTC,TRBV21-1,NA,TRBJ2-1,NA
CATSRDRASSGANVLTF,TGTGCCACCAGCAGGGACAGGGCGAGCTCTGGGGCCAACGTCCTGACTTTC,TRBV15,NA,TRBJ2-6,TRBD1
CASSGGQGASADTQYF,TGTGCCAGCAGCGGAGGACAGGGGGCGTCGGCAGATACGCAGTATTTT,TRBV11-2,NA,TRBJ2-3,TRBD1
CASSLGQGVHEQYF,TGTGCCAGCAGCTTGGGCCAGGGGGTCCACGAGCAGTACTTC,TRBV5-5,NA,TRBJ2-7,TRBD1
CASSGSVNTEAFF,TGTGCCAGCAGCGGCAGCGTGAACACTGAAGCTTTCTTT,TRBV6-5,NA,TRBJ1-1,NA
CASLMGSLAGGSNEQFF,TGTGCCAGCCTCATGGGATCGCTAGCGGGAGGGTCGAATGAGCAGTTCTTC,TRBV5-6,NA,TRBJ2-1,TRBD2
CASSLLRTSGTYF,TGTGCCAGCAGCTTGCTCCGGACTAGCGGGACCTACTTC,TRBV5-6,NA,TRBJ2-7,TRBD2
CASGVRGDTQYF,TGTGCCAGCGGCGTCCGGGGAGATACGCAGTATTTT,TRBV13,NA,TRBJ2-3,NA
CASSYSGALNQPQHF,TGTGCCAGCAGTTACTCTGGGGCCTTGAATCAGCCCCAGCATTTT,TRBV6-5,NA,TRBJ1-5,NA
CASSVGSGANYGYTF,TGTGCCAGCAGCGTAGGGTCGGGAGCTAACTATGGCTACACCTTC,TRBV9,NA,TRBJ1-2,NA
CASSYDREYTGELFF,TGTGCCAGCAGCTATGACAGGGAATACACCGGGGAGCTGTTTTTT,TRBV5-4,NA,TRBJ2-2,TRBD1
CASSAAGEWHEQFF,TGCGCCAGCAGTGCGGCGGGAGAGTGGCATGAGCAGTTCTTC,TRBV10-2,once,TRBJ2-1,TRBD2
CAWSDKSLQAGLAGSNQPQHF,TGTGCCTGGAGTGACAAGAGCCTACAGGCCGGGTTGGCGGGGAGCAATCAGCCCCAGCATTTT,TRBV30,once,TRBJ1-5,NA
CASSLLTSGSWRAYNEQFF,TGTGCCAGCAGCTTATTGACTAGCGGGAGTTGGAGGGCTTACAATGAGCAGTTCTTC,TRBV7-8,NA,TRBJ2-1,TRBD2
CASRETGLPYEQYF,TGCGCCAGCAGGGAGACAGGGCTCCCCTACGAGCAGTACTTC,TRBV10-1,NA,TRBJ2-7,TRBD1
CASSINSRIGANVLTF,TGTGCCAGTAGTATCAATTCTAGAATTGGGGCCAACGTCCTGACTTTC,TRBV19,NA,TRBJ2-6,NA
CASSPWTVNSNQPQHF,TGTGCCAGCAGCCCCTGGACAGTGAATAGCAATCAGCCCCAGCATTTT,TRBV7-8,NA,TRBJ1-5,NA
CASRLNRVGQPQHF,TGTGCCAGCAGGCTCAACAGGGTTGGTCAGCCCCAGCATTTT,TRBV28,NA,TRBJ1-5,NA
CASSEYREDEQYF,TGTGCCAGCAGTGAGTACAGGGAAGACGAGCAGTACTTC,TRBV28,NA,TRBJ2-7,NA
CASNLKGDAFSYEQYF,TGTGCCAGCAATCTAAAAGGAGACGCCTTTTCCTACGAGCAGTACTTC,TRBV5-6,NA,TRBJ2-7,NA
CASSPMSSGRSVGQYF,TGTGCCAGCAGCCCCATGAGTAGCGGGAGGTCAGTAGGGCAGTACTTC,TRBV5-4,NA,TRBJ2-7,TRBD2
CASSLSYEQYF,TGTGCCAGCAGCTTATCTTACGAGCAGTACTTC,TRBV13,NA,TRBJ2-7,NA
CASSWGRQTRFGGTDTQYF,TGTGCCAGCTCCTGGGGTCGGCAGACTAGATTTGGTGGCACAGATACGCAGTATTTT,TRBV7-2,NA,TRBJ2-3,NA
CASIPFAGSNQPQHF,TGTGCCAGCATTCCTTTCGCGGGCAGCAATCAGCCCCAGCATTTT,TRBV6-5,NA,TRBJ1-5,NA
CASSEVRTDTQYF,TGTGCCAGTTCTGAGGTTCGGACAGATACGCAGTATTTT,TRBV19,NA,TRBJ2-3,NA
CASIGPTGGQETQYF,TGTGCCAGCATCGGGCCGACAGGGGGGCAAGAGACCCAGTACTTC,TRBV2,NA,TRBJ2-5,TRBD1
CASKQGSGTEAFF,TGTGCCAGCAAGCAGGGCAGTGGCACTGAAGCTTTCTTT,TRBV5-6,NA,TRBJ1-1,NA
CASSATGRGAYEQYF,TGTGCCAGCAGTGCGACAGGGCGTGGGGCTTACGAGCAGTACTTC,TRBV27,NA,TRBJ2-7,TRBD1
CASSGIAGTLTYEQYF,TGTGCCAGCAGCGGGATAGCGGGTACGCTTACCTACGAGCAGTACTTC,TRBV5-5,NA,TRBJ2-7,TRBD2
CASSPPGQGRAEAFF,TGTGCCAGCAGCCCTCCGGGACAGGGGAGGGCTGAAGCTTTCTTT,TRBV9,NA,TRBJ1-1,TRBD1
CASSVTGDLLGNEQFF,TGTGCCAGCAGCGTCACAGGGGACCTCCTCGGCAATGAGCAGTTCTTC,TRBV2,NA,TRBJ2-1,TRBD1
CASSTGKRNTIYF,TGTGCCAGTAGTACAGGGAAGCGAAACACCATATATTTT,TRBV19,NA,TRBJ1-3,NA